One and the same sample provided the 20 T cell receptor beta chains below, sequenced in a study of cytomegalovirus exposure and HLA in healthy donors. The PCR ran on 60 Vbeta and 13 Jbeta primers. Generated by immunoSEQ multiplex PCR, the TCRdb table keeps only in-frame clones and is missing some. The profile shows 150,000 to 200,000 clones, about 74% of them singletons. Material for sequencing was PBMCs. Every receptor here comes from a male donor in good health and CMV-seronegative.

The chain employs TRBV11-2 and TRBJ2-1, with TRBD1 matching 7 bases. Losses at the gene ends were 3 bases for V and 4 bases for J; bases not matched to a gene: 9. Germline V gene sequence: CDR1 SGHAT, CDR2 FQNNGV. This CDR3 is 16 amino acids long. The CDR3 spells CASSFPLGQEYNEQFF. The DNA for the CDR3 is TGTGCCAGCAGCTTCCCCTTAGGACAGGAGTACAATGAGCAGTTCTTC.

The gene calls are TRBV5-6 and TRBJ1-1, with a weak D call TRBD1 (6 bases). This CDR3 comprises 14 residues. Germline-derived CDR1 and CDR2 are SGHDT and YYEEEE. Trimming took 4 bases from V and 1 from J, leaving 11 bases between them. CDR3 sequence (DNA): TGTGCCAGCAGCCTGGTGACAGGGAACACTGAAGCTTTCTTT. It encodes CASSLVTGNTEAFF.

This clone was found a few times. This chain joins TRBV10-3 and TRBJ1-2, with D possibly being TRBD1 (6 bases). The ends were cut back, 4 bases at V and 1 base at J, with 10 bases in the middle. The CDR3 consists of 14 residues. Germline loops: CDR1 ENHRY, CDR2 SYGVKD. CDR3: CAISGTANNYGYTF. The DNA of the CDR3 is TGTGCCATCAGTGGGACAGCGAATAACTATGGCTACACCTTC.

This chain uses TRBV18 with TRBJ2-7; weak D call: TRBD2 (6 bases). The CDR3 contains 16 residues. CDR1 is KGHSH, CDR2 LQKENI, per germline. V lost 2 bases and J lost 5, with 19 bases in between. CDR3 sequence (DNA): TGTGCCAGCTCACCAAAGTCGGCTAGCGTCAGCCACGAGCAGTACTTC. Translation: CASSPKSASVSHEQYF.

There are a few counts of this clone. CDR3 nucleotides: TGCGCCAGCAGTCAAACCCCAGGGGGGCTTGAGCAGTTCTTC. This translates into CASSQTPGGLEQFF. V and J are TRBV23-1 and TRBJ2-1; D is possibly TRBD1 (7 bases). TRBV23-1 is flagged as an ORF with uncertain function. The CDR3 extends over 14 amino acids. Between the trimmed V and J ends, which lost 2 bases and 9 bases, there was a span of 14 bases.

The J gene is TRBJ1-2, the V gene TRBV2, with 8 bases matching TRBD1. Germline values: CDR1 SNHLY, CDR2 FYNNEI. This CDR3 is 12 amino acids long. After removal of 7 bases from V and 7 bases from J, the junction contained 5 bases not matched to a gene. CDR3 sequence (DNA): TGTGCCAGCACCCAGGGGGCTGGTGGCTACACCTTC. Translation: CASTQGAGGYTF.

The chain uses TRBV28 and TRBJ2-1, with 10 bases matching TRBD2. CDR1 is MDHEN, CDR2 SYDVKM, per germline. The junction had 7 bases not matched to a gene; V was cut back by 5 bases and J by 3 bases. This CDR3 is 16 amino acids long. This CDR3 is CASSPPGTSVYNEQFF. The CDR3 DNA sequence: TGTGCCAGCAGTCCGCCCGGGACTAGCGTCTACAATGAGCAGTTCTTC.

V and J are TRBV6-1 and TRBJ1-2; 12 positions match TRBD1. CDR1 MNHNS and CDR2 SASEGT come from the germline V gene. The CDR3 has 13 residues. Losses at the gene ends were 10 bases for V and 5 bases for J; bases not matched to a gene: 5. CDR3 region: CATGTGGWYGYTF. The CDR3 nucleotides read TGTGCCACCGGGACAGGGGGCTGGTATGGCTACACCTTC.

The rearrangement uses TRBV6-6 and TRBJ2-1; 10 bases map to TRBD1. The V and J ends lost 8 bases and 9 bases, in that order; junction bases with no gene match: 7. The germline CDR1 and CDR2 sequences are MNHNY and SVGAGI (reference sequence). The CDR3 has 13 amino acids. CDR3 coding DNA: TGTGCCAGCGGTAGACAGGGGGCGAGTGAGCAGTTCTTC. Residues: CASGRQGASEQFF.

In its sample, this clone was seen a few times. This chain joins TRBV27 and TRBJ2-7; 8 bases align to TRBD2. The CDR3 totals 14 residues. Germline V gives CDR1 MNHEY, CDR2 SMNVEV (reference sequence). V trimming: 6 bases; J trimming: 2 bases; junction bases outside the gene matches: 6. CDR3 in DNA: TGTGCCAGCAGCCGGGGGGGGGTCCCCTACGAGCAGTACTTC. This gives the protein CASSRGGVPYEQYF.

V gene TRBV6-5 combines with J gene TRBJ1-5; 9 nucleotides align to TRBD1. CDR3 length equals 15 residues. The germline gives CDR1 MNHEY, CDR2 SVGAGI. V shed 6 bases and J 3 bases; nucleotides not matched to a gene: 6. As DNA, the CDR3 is TGTGCCAGCAGCAAGACAGGGGGTTTCAATCAGCCCCAGCATTTT. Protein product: CASSKTGGFNQPQHF.

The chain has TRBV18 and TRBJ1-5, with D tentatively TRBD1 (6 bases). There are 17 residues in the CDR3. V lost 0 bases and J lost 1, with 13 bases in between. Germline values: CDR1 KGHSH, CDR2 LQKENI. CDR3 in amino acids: CASSPPGRGGSNQPQHF. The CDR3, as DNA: TGTGCCAGCTCACCACCGGGCAGGGGCGGAAGCAATCAGCCCCAGCATTTT.

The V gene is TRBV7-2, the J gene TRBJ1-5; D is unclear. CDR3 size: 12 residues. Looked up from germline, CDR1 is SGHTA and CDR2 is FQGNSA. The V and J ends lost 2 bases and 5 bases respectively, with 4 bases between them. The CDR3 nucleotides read TGTGCCAGCAGCTTATTCGATCAGCCCCAGCATTTT. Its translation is CASSLFDQPQHF.

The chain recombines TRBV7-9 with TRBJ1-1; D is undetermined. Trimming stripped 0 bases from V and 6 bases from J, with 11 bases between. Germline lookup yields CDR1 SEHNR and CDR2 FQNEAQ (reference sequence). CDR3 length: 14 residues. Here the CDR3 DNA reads TGTGCCAGCAGCTTAGCGGCGGGTCGAGCTGAAGCTTTCTTT. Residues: CASSLAAGRAEAFF.

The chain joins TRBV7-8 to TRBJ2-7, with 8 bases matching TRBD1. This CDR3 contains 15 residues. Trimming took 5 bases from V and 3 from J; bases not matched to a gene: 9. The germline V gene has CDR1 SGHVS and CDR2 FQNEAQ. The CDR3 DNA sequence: TGTGCCAGCAGCCCTATTTCCACAGGGGGCTACGAGCAGTACTTC. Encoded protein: CASSPISTGGYEQYF.

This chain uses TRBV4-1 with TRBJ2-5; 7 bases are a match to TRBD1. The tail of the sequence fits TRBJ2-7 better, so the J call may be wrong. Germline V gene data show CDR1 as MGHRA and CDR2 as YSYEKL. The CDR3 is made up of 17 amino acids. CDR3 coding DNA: TGCGCCAGCAGCCAAGCTCAAGGGGGCGAGATTCCCTACGAGCAGTACTTC. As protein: CASSQAQGGEIPYEQYF.

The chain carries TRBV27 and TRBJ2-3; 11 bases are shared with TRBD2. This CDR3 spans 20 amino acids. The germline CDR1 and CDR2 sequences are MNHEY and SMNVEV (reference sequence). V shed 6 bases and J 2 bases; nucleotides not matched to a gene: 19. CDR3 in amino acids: CASSLNPSRLAGRNTDTQYF. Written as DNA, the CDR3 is TGTGCCAGCAGCCTAAACCCCTCACGACTAGCGGGGCGAAACACAGATACGCAGTATTTT.

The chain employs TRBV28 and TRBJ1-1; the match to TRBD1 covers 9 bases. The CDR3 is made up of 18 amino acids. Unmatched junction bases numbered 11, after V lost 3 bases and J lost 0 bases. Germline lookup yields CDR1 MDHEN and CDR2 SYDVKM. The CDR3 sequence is CASSFPVWDRDVNTEAFF. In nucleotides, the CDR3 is TGTGCCAGCAGTTTTCCTGTATGGGACAGGGATGTGAACACTGAAGCTTTCTTT.

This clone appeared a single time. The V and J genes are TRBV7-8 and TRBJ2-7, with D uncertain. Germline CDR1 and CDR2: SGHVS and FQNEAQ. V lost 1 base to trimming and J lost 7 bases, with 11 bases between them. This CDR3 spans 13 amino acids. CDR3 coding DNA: TGTGCCAGCAGCTTAGTAGAAGAAGTTGAGCAGTACTTC. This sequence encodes CASSLVEEVEQYF.

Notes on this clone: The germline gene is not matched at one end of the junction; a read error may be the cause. For the CDR3, the DNA is TGCGCCGGCAGCGTCCTAGGGAGCGGGAATTACCCCAAAAACATTCAGTACTTC. Translation: CAGSVLGSGNYPKNIQYF. The chain uses TRBV4-1 and TRBJ2-4; 7 nucleotides align to TRBD2. CDR3 length equals 18 residues. Germline CDR1 MGHRA, CDR2 YSYEKL.